This is a list of T cell receptor beta chains from one sample in a study of blood T cells in healthy people across ages. TCRdb reanalysed the 5' RACE reads using MiXCR and keeps one entry per CDR3 protein. The table includes 550,000 to 600,000 distinct CDR3 sequences, around half detected once. Specimen: blood. These receptors were obtained from a man at least 80 years old in good health. Each CDR3 is given with its conserved first and last residue. A D gene is named only where the DNA matches it firmly. For some rows the clone size is stated as once, few or many, or as a class when expanded; others skip it.

13	TRBV2	.	TRBJ2-5	once	CASRKGLGETQYF	TGTGCCAGCAGGAAGGGATTGGGAGAGACCCAGTACTTC
12	TRBV18	.	TRBJ2-7	.	CASSPGRTEQYF	TGTGCCAGCTCACCCGGACGGACCGAGCAGTACTTC
13	TRBV6-5	.	TRBJ2-7	many	CASRTGEYYEQYF	TGTGCCAGCAGGACCGGGGAATACTACGAGCAGTACTTC
16	TRBV7-9	.	TRBJ2-3	.	CASSPKRESGTDTQYF	TGTGCCAGCAGCCCGAAAAGAGAATCAGGCACAGATACGCAGTATTTT
14	TRBV2	.	TRBJ1-1	.	CASSEEMTSTGAFF	TGTGCCAGCAGTGAAGAAATGACGAGCACTGGAGCTTTCTTT
15	TRBV20-1	.	TRBJ2-1	few	CSARVGVFSYNEQFF	TGCAGTGCTAGAGTTGGGGTATTCTCCTACAATGAGCAGTTCTTC
16	TRBV12-3/TRBV12-4	.	TRBJ2-1	.	CASSFQRPNIGNEQFF	TGTGCCAGCAGTTTTCAACGGCCCAACATAGGGAATGAGCAGTTCTTC
16	TRBV4-1	.	TRBJ1-6	.	CASSQDSGPGASPLHF	TGCGCCAGCAGCCAAGATTCCGGTCCTGGGGCTTCACCCCTCCACTTT
14	TRBV5-1	.	TRBJ2-7	few	CASSHGTVEEEQYF	TGCGCCAGCAGCCACGGGACCGTTGAAGAAGAGCAGTACTTC
12	TRBV12-3/TRBV12-4	.	TRBJ2-3	few	CANTPGTDTQYF	TGTGCCAATACTCCAGGCACAGATACGCAGTATTTT
14	TRBV10-3	.	TRBJ2-7	.	CAISDHGGSYEQYF	TGTGCCATCAGTGATCATGGGGGGTCCTACGAGCAGTACTTC
13	TRBV12-3/TRBV12-4	TRBD1	TRBJ1-2	.	CASSPQGIYGYTF	TGTGCCAGCAGTCCACAGGGGATCTATGGCTACACCTTC
11	TRBV20-1	.	TRBJ1-2	.	CSYRSNYGYTF	TGCAGCTACAGATCTAACTATGGCTACACCTTC
17	TRBV7-2	.	TRBJ1-1	.	CASSPWGRWEVNDKAFF	TGTGCCAGCAGCCCCTGGGGGCGCTGGGAAGTTAACGATAAAGCTTTCTTT
12	TRBV29-1	.	TRBJ1-1	few	CSVDQKNTEAFF	TGCAGCGTTGATCAGAAGAACACTGAAGCTTTCTTT
17	TRBV4-2	.	TRBJ2-1	few	CASSQDGDSRGYNEQFF	TGTGCCAGCAGCCAAGATGGGGATTCCAGGGGTTACAATGAGCAGTTCTTC
14	TRBV9	.	TRBJ2-7	.	CASSVDARPYEQYF	TGTGCCAGCAGCGTAGATGCAAGACCCTACGAGCAGTACTTC
16	TRBV7-9	TRBD1	TRBJ2-7	many	CASSLGTGGQTYEQYF	TGTGCCAGCAGCTTAGGGACAGGGGGGCAGACCTACGAGCAGTACTTC
13	TRBV28	.	TRBJ2-1	few	CASSPVGRPQQFF	TGTGCCAGCAGTCCTGTTGGCCGGCCCCAGCAGTTCTTC
14	TRBV7-9	.	TRBJ1-6	few	CASSRGLDNSPLHF	TGTGCCAGCAGCCGCGGACTCGATAATTCACCCCTCCACTTT
13	TRBV7-9	.	TRBJ1-2	few	CASSSHWTGGYTF	TGTGCCAGCAGCTCCCACTGGACGGGGGGCTACACCTTC
13	TRBV29-1	TRBD2	TRBJ2-1	.	CSVSVRGVNEQFF	TGCAGCGTTTCTGTCCGGGGGGTGAATGAGCAGTTCTTC
13	TRBV11-2	.	TRBJ2-7	.	CASSWQGTYEQYF	TGTGCCAGCAGCTGGCAGGGAACCTACGAGCAGTACTTC
14	TRBV20-1	.	TRBJ2-5	.	CSARGRTDQETQYF	TGCAGTGCTAGAGGAAGGACAGATCAAGAGACCCAGTACTTC
14	TRBV27	.	TRBJ2-7	.	CASSPRATQEAQYF	TGTGCCAGCAGTCCCAGGGCCACCCAAGAGGCCCAGTACTTC
15	TRBV20-1	.	TRBJ2-5	once	CSATKQGTSPETQYF	TGCAGTGCTACGAAGCAGGGGACCTCCCCAGAGACCCAGTACTTC
10	TRBV6-2/TRBV6-3	.	TRBJ2-7	.	CASRRQALYF	TGTGCCAGCAGACGACAGGCGCTGTACTTC
17	TRBV29-1	TRBD1	TRBJ2-3	few	CSVVPGQGYVPTDTQYF	TGCAGCGTCGTTCCGGGACAGGGATACGTCCCCACAGATACGCAGTATTTT
13	TRBV10-3	.	TRBJ2-5	few	CAISLDRTETQYF	TGTGCCATCAGCCTCGACAGGACGGAGACCCAGTACTTC
11	TRBV20-1	.	TRBJ2-7	.	CSARDPYEQYF	TGCAGTGCTAGAGATCCCTACGAGCAGTACTTC
15	TRBV5-1	TRBD2	TRBJ2-7	few	CASSPTSGDAYEQYF	TGCGCCAGCAGCCCTACTAGCGGGGATGCCTACGAGCAGTACTTC
19	TRBV10-3	TRBD1	TRBJ1-5	.	CAISEFIGGQGRSNQPQHF	TGTGCCATCAGTGAGTTCATAGGGGGACAGGGAAGGAGCAATCAGCCCCAGCATTTT
16	TRBV3-1	TRBD2	TRBJ2-3	few	CASSRLAGGRSDTQYF	TGTGCCAGCAGCAGACTAGCGGGAGGACGATCAGATACGCAGTATTTT